This TCR beta chain was captured by sequencing in a study of blood T cell repertoires in COVID-19. For the study at large: The study drew acute and convalescent COVID-19 samples from the United States, Italy and Spain. T cells, B-cell-depleted T cells, or PBMCs supplied cDNA or gDNA.

Trimming took 0 bases from V and 3 from J, leaving 12 bases between them. The CDR3 totals 15 residues. In germline, CDR1 is SGDLS, CDR2 YYNGEE. Per the authors' pipeline: Researchers report that nucleated cell counts were estimated from reference gene primer amplification. Using immunoSEQ multiplex PCR, the repertoire was profiled, and TCRdb retains in-frame clones only, with some absent. The V and J calls and clone size were taken over from that table, and D and trimming were inferred from the DNA. The profile covers a few hundred thousand clones, with roughly 80% appearing a single time and roughly 21% taken by the ten largest.

This TCR was sampled from a man aged 25 to 40 with active or convalescent COVID-19. Sequenced input: peripheral blood. The V call is TRBV9, the J call TRBJ1-2, with D tentatively TRBD1 (6 bases). CDR3 in DNA: TGTGCCAGCAGCGTAGTGGGGGCAGAGTACTATGGCTACACCTTC. Protein product: CASSVVGAEYYGYTF.